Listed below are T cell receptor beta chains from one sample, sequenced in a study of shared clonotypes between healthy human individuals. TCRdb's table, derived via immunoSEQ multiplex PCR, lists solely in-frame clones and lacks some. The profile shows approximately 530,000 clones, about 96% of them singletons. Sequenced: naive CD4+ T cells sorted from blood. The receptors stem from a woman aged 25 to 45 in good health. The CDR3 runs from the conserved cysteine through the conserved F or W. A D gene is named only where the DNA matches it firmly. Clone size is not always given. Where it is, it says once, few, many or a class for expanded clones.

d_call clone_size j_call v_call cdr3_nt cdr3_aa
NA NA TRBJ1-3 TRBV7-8 TGTGCCAGCAGTTTACAAACAGGGTCTGGAAACACCATATATTTT CASSLQTGSGNTIYF
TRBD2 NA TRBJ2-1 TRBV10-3 TGTGCCATCAGTGAGCGGGGGGGCGGACCCTCCTACAATGAGCAGTTCTTC CAISERGGGPSYNEQFF
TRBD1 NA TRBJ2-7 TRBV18 TGTGCCAGCTCACCGGGACAGGGGGGGGCCGAGCAGTACTTC CASSPGQGGAEQYF
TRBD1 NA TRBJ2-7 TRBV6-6 TGTGCCAGCAGTTGGGACAGGGGGTTTTACGAGCAGTACTTC CASSWDRGFYEQYF
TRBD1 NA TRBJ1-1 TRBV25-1 TGTGCCAGCAGTAAGCAGGGGGCGAACACTGAAGCTTTCTTT CASSKQGANTEAFF
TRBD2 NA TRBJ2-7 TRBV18 TGTGCCAGCAAATCTAGCGGAAGAGTCTACGAGCAGTACTTC CASKSSGRVYEQYF
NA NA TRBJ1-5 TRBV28 TGTGCCAGCAGTTTACCCGACAGGCCCCAGCCCCAGCATTTT CASSLPDRPQPQHF
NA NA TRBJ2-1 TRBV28 TGTGCCAGCAGTTTTACCCCCGCCAGGGATGGGGCCTACAATGAGCAGTTCTTC CASSFTPARDGAYNEQFF
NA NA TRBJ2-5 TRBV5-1 TGCGCCAGCAGCGATGGAACAGGTGGACAAGAGACCCAGTACTTC CASSDGTGGQETQYF
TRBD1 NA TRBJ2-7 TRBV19 TGTGCCAGTAGAAGCGACAGGGCGTCCTACGAGCAGTACTTC CASRSDRASYEQYF
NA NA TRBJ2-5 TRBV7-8 TGTGCCAGCAGCCCTCGACGGACTAAGTACCAAGAGACCCAGTACTTC CASSPRRTKYQETQYF
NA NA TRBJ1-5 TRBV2 TGTGCCAGCACTGAACGGACAGATAGCAATCAGCCCCAGCATTTT CASTERTDSNQPQHF
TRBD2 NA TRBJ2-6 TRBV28 TGTGCCAGCAGGTCCAGTTTCCGACTAGCGGGAGCAAGTGGGGCCAACGTCCTGACTTTC CASRSSFRLAGASGANVLTF
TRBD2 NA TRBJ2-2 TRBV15 TGTGCCACCAGCAGAGGGCTAGCGGGAGGGAACACCGGGGAGCTGTTTTTT CATSRGLAGGNTGELFF
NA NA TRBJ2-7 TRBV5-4 TGTGCCAGCAGCAGCTACACGAACTACGAGCAGTACTTC CASSSYTNYEQYF
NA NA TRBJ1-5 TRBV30 TGTGCCTGGAGTAAGTCAGGATCAGGGTTCCAGCCCCAGCATTTT CAWSKSGSGFQPQHF
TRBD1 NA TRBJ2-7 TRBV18 TGTGCCAGCTCACCTGGACAGGCCCCCAGCGAGCAGTACTTC CASSPGQAPSEQYF
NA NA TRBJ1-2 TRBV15 TGTGCCACCAGCAGAGATGCGACTGGCTACACCTTC CATSRDATGYTF
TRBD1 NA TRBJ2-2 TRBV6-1 TGTGCCAGCAGTGAATTGGTGGGACAGGGTGTTACCGGGGAGCTGTTTTTT CASSELVGQGVTGELFF
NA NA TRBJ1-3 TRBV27 TGTGCCAGCAGTTTTTTTAGCCCCCTCGAGGGACGCTCTGGAAACACCATATATTTT CASSFFSPLEGRSGNTIYF
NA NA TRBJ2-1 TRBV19 TGTGCCAGTAGTATCGCGGGACACCTCCCTGAGCAGTTCTTC CASSIAGHLPEQFF
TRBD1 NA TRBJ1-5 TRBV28 TGTGTGATTGGGGCAGGGGGTCTTATGGGCAATCAGCCCCAGCATTTT CVIGAGGLMGNQPQHF
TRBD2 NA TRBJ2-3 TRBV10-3 TGTGCCATCAGTGAACTAGCGGGAGCCGGGGATACGCAGTATTTT CAISELAGAGDTQYF
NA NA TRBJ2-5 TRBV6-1 TGTGCCAGCCACCGTGAGACCCAGTACTTC CASHRETQYF
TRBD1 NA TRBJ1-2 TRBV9 TGTGCCAGCAGCCCCGTAAGACAGGGGTACGATGGCTACACCTTC CASSPVRQGYDGYTF
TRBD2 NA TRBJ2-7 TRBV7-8 TGTGCCAGCAGCTCCTCTAGCGGGCCCAAGCATTACGAGCAGTACTTC CASSSSSGPKHYEQYF
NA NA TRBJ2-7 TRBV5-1 TGCGCCAGCAGCTTGGCCTCGTTAGGAAAGCGTGCCGAGCAGTACTTC CASSLASLGKRAEQYF
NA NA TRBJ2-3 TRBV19 TGTGCCAGCCGACCAGGGGGAGGTACAGATACGCAGTATTTT CASRPGGGTDTQYF
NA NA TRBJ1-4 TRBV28 TGTGCCAGCACCAATGGGGCGGATGAAAAACTGTTTTTT CASTNGADEKLFF
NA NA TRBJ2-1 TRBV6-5 TGTGCCAGCAGTACACGTAGGGTCAATGAGCAGTTCTTC CASSTRRVNEQFF
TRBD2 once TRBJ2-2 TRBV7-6 TGTGCCAGCAGCTTAGAGACCAGCGGGAGCCCGGCCGGGGAGCTGTTTTTT CASSLETSGSPAGELFF
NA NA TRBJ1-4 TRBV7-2 TGTGCCAGCAGCTTAGCGGGACCAGCAACTAATGAAAAACTGTTTTTT CASSLAGPATNEKLFF